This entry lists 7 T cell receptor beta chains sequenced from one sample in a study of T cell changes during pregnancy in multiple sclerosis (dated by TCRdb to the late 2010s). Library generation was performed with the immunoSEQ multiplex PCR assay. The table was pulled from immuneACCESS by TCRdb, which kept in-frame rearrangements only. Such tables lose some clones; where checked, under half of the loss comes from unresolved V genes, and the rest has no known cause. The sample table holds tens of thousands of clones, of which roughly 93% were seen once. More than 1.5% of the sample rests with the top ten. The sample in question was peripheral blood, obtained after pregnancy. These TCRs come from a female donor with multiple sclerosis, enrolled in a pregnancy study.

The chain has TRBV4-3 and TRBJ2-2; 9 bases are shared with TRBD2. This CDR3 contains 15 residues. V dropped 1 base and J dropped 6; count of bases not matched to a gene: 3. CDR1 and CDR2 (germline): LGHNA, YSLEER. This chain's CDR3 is CASSQVAGGPGELFF. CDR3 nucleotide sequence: TGCGCCAGCAGCCAAGTTGCGGGAGGGCCCGGGGAGCTGTTTTTT.

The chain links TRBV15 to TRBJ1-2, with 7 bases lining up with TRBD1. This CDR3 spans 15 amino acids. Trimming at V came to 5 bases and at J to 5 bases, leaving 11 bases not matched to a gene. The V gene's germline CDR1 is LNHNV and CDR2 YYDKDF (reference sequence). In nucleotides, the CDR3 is TGTGCCACCAGCGACGGACAGGAAAGCCTTTATGGCTACACCTTC. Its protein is CATSDGQESLYGYTF.

The CDR3 loop reads CASSRRDGANYGYTF. The CDR3 coding sequence is TGTGCCAGCAGCAGAAGAGACGGAGCTAACTATGGCTACACCTTC. The chain uses TRBV7-8 and TRBJ1-2; no definite D call. The CDR3 length is 15 residues. Per germline, CDR1 SGHVS and CDR2 FQNEAQ. Trimming left V 5 bases short and J 0 bases short, with 13 bases between.

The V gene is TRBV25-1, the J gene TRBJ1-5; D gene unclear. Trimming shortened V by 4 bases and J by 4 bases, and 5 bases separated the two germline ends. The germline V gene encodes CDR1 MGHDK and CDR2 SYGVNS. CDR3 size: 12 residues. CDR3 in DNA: TGTGCCAGCAGTGTAAATAATCAGCCCCAGCATTTT. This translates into CASSVNNQPQHF.

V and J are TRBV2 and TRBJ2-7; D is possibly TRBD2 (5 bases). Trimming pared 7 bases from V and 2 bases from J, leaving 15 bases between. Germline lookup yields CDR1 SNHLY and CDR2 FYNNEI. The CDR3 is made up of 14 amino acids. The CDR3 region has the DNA TGTGCCAGCACTCCCACGAACGGGGCCTACGAGCAGTACTTC. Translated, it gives CASTPTNGAYEQYF.

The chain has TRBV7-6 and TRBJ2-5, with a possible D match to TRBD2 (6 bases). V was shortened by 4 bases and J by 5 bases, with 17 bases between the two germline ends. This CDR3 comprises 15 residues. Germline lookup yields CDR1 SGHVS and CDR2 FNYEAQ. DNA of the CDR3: TGTGCCAGCAGCTCCCAAGGAGGGACTGGGGAGACCCAGTACTTC. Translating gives CASSSQGGTGETQYF. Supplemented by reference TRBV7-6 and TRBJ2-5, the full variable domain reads GAGVSQSPRYKVTKRGQDVALRCDPISGHVSLYWYRQALGQGPEFLTYFNYEAQQDKSGLPNDRFSAERPEGSISTLTIQRTEQRDSAMYRCASSSQGGTGETQYFGPGTRLLVL.

The DNA for the CDR3 is TGTGCCAGCTCCCCGGTGGGGCAATGGGACACCATATATTTT. This gives the protein CASSPVGQWDTIYF. The chain carries TRBV18 and TRBJ1-3; TRBD1 is a possible D gene (5 bases). The CDR3 spans 14 residues. Germline CDR1 and CDR2: KGHSH and LQKENI. The ends were cut back, 6 bases at V and 8 bases at J, with 17 bases in the middle.